There are many counts of the clone carrying this T cell receptor (beta chain). The target antigen is unknown. This specimen comes from a study of early T cells in non-severe SARS-CoV-2 infection. Study information: Unsorted whole-blood RNA was sequenced in bulk, leaving chains unpaired.

Study results and limitations: VDJdb matching skewed toward anti-spike CD8 responses, missing private and CD4 specificities.

The CDR3 is 13 residues long. The V segment lost 7 bases and the J segment 4 bases; nucleotides outside the gene matches: 4. Per the germline V gene, CDR1 is MDHEN and CDR2 is SYDVKM. Individually, cDNA molecules had unique molecular identifiers attached to them. In TCRdb, the 5' RACE reads were re-called with MiXCR into one record per CDR3 protein. The sample carries tens of thousands of distinct CDR3 sequences, roughly 5.4% recorded once. The gene calls are TRBV28 and TRBJ2-5, with 9 bases aligning to TRBD1. Sequences were derived from whole blood, sampled at baseline. The receptor's source is an adult who was a healthcare worker with PCR-confirmed SARS-CoV-2 infection or an uninfected control (not recorded which). The CDR3 DNA is TGTGCCAGCACCCGACAGGGGGTAGAGACCCAGTACTTC. Its protein is CASTRQGVETQYF.